This T cell receptor beta chain was sequenced in a study of CD8 T cells in ankylosing spondylitis. General study findings and limits: Disease-linked clones reportedly concentrated significantly in matched ankylosing spondylitis synovial fluid. A motif of 8 or 9 highly homologous TCR beta variants was seen as apparently characteristic of ankylosing spondylitis blood. Disease-linked clones displayed a CD8+ phenotype and appeared relatively rarely in peripheral blood.

TCRdb re-analysed the 5' RACE reads in MiXCR, keeping a single row per CDR3 protein. The sample has 150,000 or so distinct CDR3 sequences, roughly 31% seen once; the top ten hold 4.5% to 6%. About this clonotype: As yet, its antigen is unknown.

Germline lookup yields CDR1 MNHEY and CDR2 SVGAGI. This CDR3 is 12 amino acids long. Trimming stripped 7 bases from V and 6 bases from J, with 10 bases between. This clonotype was obtained from a male donor with ankylosing spondylitis. This chain connects TRBV6-5 to TRBJ1-5; TRBD1 is a possible D gene (6 bases). The sample consisted of synovial fluid, either unsorted or a sorted T cell fraction (not recorded which). CDR3 amino acids: CASKIQGQPQHF. CDR3 coding DNA: TGTGCCAGCAAGATACAGGGTCAGCCCCAGCATTTT.